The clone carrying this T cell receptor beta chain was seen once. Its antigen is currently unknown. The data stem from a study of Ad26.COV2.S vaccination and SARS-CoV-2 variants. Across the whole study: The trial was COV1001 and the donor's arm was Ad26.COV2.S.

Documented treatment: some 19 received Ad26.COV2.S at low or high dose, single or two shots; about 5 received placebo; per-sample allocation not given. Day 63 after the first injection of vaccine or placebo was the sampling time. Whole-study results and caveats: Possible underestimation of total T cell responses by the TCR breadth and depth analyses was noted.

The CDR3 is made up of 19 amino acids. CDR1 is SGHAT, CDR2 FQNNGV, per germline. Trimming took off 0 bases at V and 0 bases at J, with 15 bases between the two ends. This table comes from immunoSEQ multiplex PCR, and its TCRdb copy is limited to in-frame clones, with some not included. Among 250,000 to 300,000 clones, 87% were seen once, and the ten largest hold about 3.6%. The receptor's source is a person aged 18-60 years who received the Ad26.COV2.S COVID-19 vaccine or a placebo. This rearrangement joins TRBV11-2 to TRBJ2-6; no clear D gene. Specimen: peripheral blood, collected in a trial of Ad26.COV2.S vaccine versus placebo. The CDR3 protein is CASSLDSFNPRSGANVLTF. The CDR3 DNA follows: TGTGCCAGCAGCTTAGATAGTTTCAACCCCCGCTCTGGGGCCAACGTCCTGACTTTC.